The 8 T cell receptor beta chains in this list originate from one sample, sequenced in a study of cytomegalovirus exposure and HLA in healthy donors. The PCR made use of 60 Vbeta and 13 Jbeta primers. The table came from immunoSEQ multiplex PCR; TCRdb's copy has only in-frame clones and leaves some out. The repertoire consists of some 100,000 clones, with about 79% occurring once and the leading ten covering about 1.2%. What was sequenced was PBMCs. These receptors were taken from a woman between 18 and 29 years old in good health and CMV-seronegative.

The rearrangement uses TRBV7-8 and TRBJ2-1; D unclear. Germline values: CDR1 SGHVS, CDR2 FQNEAQ. The CDR3 covers 12 residues. V lost 1 base and J 7 bases, leaving 5 bases between the germline ends. In DNA, the CDR3 is TGTGCCAGCAGCTTAGGAGAGAATGAGCAGTTCTTC. It translates to CASSLGENEQFF.

The genes are TRBV7-9 and TRBJ2-1; 8 bases map to TRBD2. The germline CDR1 and CDR2 sequences are SEHNR and FQNEAQ (reference sequence). The CDR3 runs 12 residues. Losses at the gene ends were 7 bases for V and 14 bases for J; bases not matched to a gene: 10. CDR3 nucleotide sequence: TGTGCCAGCACCAGCAATCGGGGGGGGGAGTTCTTC. This translates into CASTSNRGGEFF. The whole variable domain, filled in from reference TRBV7-9 and TRBJ2-1, reads DTGVSQNPRHKITKRGQNVTFRCDPISEHNRLYWYRQTLGQGPEFLTYFQNEAQLEKSRLLSDRFSAERPKGSFSTLEIQRTEQGDSAMYLCASTSNRGGEFFGPGTRLTVL.

The rearrangement uses TRBV14 and TRBJ2-3, with 10 bases identical to TRBD2. The J segment lost 5 bases and the V segment lost 6 bases, leaving 5 bases of the junction unmatched. Per the germline V gene, CDR1 is SGHDN and CDR2 is FVKESK. This CDR3 region has 14 residues. CDR3 sequence reads: CASRPSGGRDTQYF. The CDR3 DNA sequence: TGTGCCAGCAGGCCTAGCGGGGGAAGAGATACGCAGTATTTT. Based on the CDR3 plus reference TRBV14 and TRBJ2-3, the full variable domain is EAGVTQFPSHSVIEKGQTVTLRCDPISGHDNLYWYRRVMGKEIKFLLHFVKESKQDESGMPNNRFLAERTGGTYSTLKVQPAELEDSGVYFCASRPSGGRDTQYFGPGTRLTVL.

The rearrangement links TRBV5-1 to TRBJ2-1, with unresolved D. CDR3 length: 15 residues. Trimming removed 2 bases at V and 6 bases at J, with 15 bases between. The germline V gene has CDR1 SGHRS and CDR2 YFSETQ. This CDR3 is CASSLSTYMVNEQFF. The CDR3 nucleotides are TGCGCCAGCAGCTTATCGACATATATGGTCAATGAGCAGTTCTTC.

The V gene is TRBV7-8, the J gene TRBJ2-1, with D possibly TRBD2 on 6 matching bases. V was cut by 5 bases and J by 0 bases, with 14 bases left in between. This CDR3 is built from 16 residues. From germline, CDR1 is SGHVS and CDR2 FQNEAQ. CDR3 sequence: CASSPGTGSSYNEQFF. The DNA of the CDR3 is TGTGCCAGCAGCCCTGGGACCGGGAGCTCCTACAATGAGCAGTTCTTC.

The V and J genes are TRBV6-5 and TRBJ2-7, with TRBD2 matching 7 bases. This CDR3 has 16 residues. Germline loops: CDR1 MNHEY, CDR2 SVGAGI. After removal of 4 bases from V and 1 base from J, the junction contained 10 bases not matched to a gene. CDR3 sequence: CASSSYLTGGSYEQYF. CDR3 coding DNA: TGTGCCAGCAGTTCGTATTTGACGGGAGGTTCCTACGAGCAGTACTTC.

This clone turned up a few times. The genes are TRBV5-1 and TRBJ2-7; D ambiguous. There are 13 residues in the CDR3. Germline loops: CDR1 SGHRS, CDR2 YFSETQ. Trimming cost V 4 bases and J 3 bases, with 11 bases left between them. CDR3 DNA: TGCGCCAGCAGCCCGCCTAACGTCTACGAGCAGTACTTC. Protein: CASSPPNVYEQYF.

This chain connects TRBV7-9 to TRBJ2-5; possibly TRBD2 for D (7 bases). The CDR3 totals 15 residues. V lost 5 bases to trimming and J lost 5 bases, with 18 bases between them. Germline CDR1 SEHNR, CDR2 FQNEAQ (reference sequence). CDR3 amino acids: CASSKTAGAGETQYF. CDR3 DNA: TGTGCCAGCAGCAAAACGGCGGGGGCAGGGGAGACCCAGTACTTC.